Each of the 21 T cell receptor beta chains below was sequenced from the same sample in a study of shared clonotypes between healthy human individuals. Repertoires were generated with immunoSEQ multiplex PCR, while TCRdb's copy carries only in-frame clones and drops some. The sample holds roughly 2 million clones, about 95% seen once. CD45RO-negative CD8 cells positively selected for CCR7 made up the naive population, which excluded terminally differentiated effector memory CD45RA+ cells. The sample taken for sequencing was naive CD8+ T cells sorted from blood. All receptors derive from a man between 18 and 35 years old in good health.

V usage is TRBV10-3 and J usage is TRBJ2-5, with D perhaps assigned TRBD1 or TRBD2 (6 bases each). The ends were cut back, 7 bases at V and 3 bases at J, with 12 bases in the middle. CDR3 length equals 13 residues. Germline values: CDR1 ENHRY, CDR2 SYGVKD. This CDR3 is CAIKEGVEETQYF. CDR3 in DNA: TGTGCCATCAAGGAGGGGGTGGAAGAGACCCAGTACTTC.

The chain joins TRBV6-5 to TRBJ2-3; no clear D. Germline-derived CDR1 and CDR2 are MNHEY and SVGAGI. The V end lost 6 bases, the J end lost 0 bases, and 10 bases lay between the germline ends. CDR3 length: 14 residues. CDR3 DNA sequence: TGTGCCAGCAGCTCTCCGGCTAGCACAGATACGCAGTATTTT. Its translation is CASSSPASTDTQYF.

V and J are TRBV7-9 and TRBJ1-6, with 7 bases fitting TRBD1. Looked up from germline, CDR1 is SEHNR and CDR2 is FQNEAQ (reference sequence). The length of the CDR3 is 17 residues. The trim removed 4 bases at V and 5 bases at J, leaving 11 bases unmatched. CDR3 in amino acids: CASSSDREGYDNSPLHF. CDR3 sequence (DNA): TGTGCCAGCAGCTCCGACAGGGAGGGATACGATAATTCACCCCTCCACTTT. Supplemented by reference TRBV7-9 and TRBJ1-6, the full variable domain reads DTGVSQNPRHKITKRGQNVTFRCDPISEHNRLYWYRQTLGQGPEFLTYFQNEAQLEKSRLLSDRFSAERPKGSFSTLEIQRTEQGDSAMYLCASSSDREGYDNSPLHFGNGTRLTVT.

The V gene is TRBV4-1, the J gene TRBJ2-7; D not certain. The CDR3 consists of 13 residues. V was trimmed by 3 bases and J by 1 base, leaving 7 bases between them. CDR1 and CDR2 (germline): MGHRA, YSYEKL. CDR3 DNA: TGCGCCAGCAGCCATTCTGCTTCCTACGAGCAGTACTTC. Protein product: CASSHSASYEQYF.

The rearrangement links TRBV21-1 to TRBJ2-7; the DNA was not compared with TRBD2, the D call given in the table. TRBV21-1 is a pseudogene. The CDR3 totals 12 residues. The CDR3: CASKKRTYEQYF. The CDR3, as DNA: TGTGCCAGCAAGAAGCGGACCTACGAGCAGTACTTC.

The chain has TRBV6-6 and TRBJ2-1, with TRBD1 matching 8 bases. Germline CDR1 reads MNHNY; CDR2 reads SVGAGI (reference sequence). Losses at the gene ends were 2 bases for V and 6 bases for J; bases not matched to a gene: 9. The length of the CDR3 is 16 residues. The CDR3 spells CASSYDDRGSFNEQFF. In DNA, the CDR3 is TGTGCCAGCAGTTACGACGACAGGGGCAGTTTCAATGAGCAGTTCTTC.

The chain is built from TRBV11-2 and TRBJ1-1, with D unclear. CDR3 size: 15 residues. Trimming took 0 bases from V and 5 from J, leaving 13 bases between them. Germline-derived CDR1 and CDR2 are SGHAT and FQNNGV. The CDR3 spells CASSLDSTLRTEAFF. The CDR3 DNA follows: TGTGCCAGCAGCTTAGACTCAACCCTGAGAACTGAAGCTTTCTTT.

The table lists this clone with a count of one. The rearrangement joins TRBV25-1 to TRBJ1-4, with 8 positions matching TRBD1. This CDR3 has 13 residues. Germline loops: CDR1 MGHDK, CDR2 SYGVNS. V shed 10 bases and J 8 bases; nucleotides not matched to a gene: 9. The CDR3 nucleotides read TGTGCCACCCAGGACAGGGTAGGAGAAAAACTGTTTTTT. Amino acids: CATQDRVGEKLFF.

The genes are TRBV4-3 and TRBJ1-1, with TRBD1 matching over 9 bases. Germline CDR1 reads LGHNA; CDR2 reads YSLEER. V shed 0 bases, J shed 1 base, and the junction held 9 bases outside the gene matches. The CDR3 runs to 18 residues. The chain's CDR3 is CASSQEIDRGYPNTEAFF. CDR3 bases: TGCGCCAGCAGCCAAGAGATTGACAGGGGGTACCCGAACACTGAAGCTTTCTTT.

This clone was found once. J is TRBJ1-6 and V is TRBV7-6; TRBD1 is a possible D gene (5 bases). Trimming cost V 5 bases and J 7 bases, with 15 bases left between them. This CDR3 is 15 amino acids long. Germline-derived CDR1 and CDR2 are SGHVS and FNYEAQ. CDR3 DNA sequence: TGTGCCAGCAGCCCCTTGGGACCGGTAAATTCACCCCTCCACTTT. Protein: CASSPLGPVNSPLHF. The full variable domain, its missing parts supplied by reference TRBV7-6 and TRBJ1-6, is GAGVSQSPRYKVTKRGQDVALRCDPISGHVSLYWYRQALGQGPEFLTYFNYEAQQDKSGLPNDRFSAERPEGSISTLTIQRTEQRDSAMYRCASSPLGPVNSPLHFGNGTRLTVT.

CDR3 in DNA: TGTGCCAGTAGGCCCCCAGGGCAACATCGTATTGGCTACACCTTC. It is translated as CASRPPGQHRIGYTF. This chain joins TRBV19 and TRBJ1-2, with a weak D call TRBD1 (5 bases). CDR1 and CDR2 (germline): LNHDA, SQIVND (reference sequence). The CDR3 has 15 residues. Trimming cost V 6 bases and J 7 bases, with 21 bases left between them.

This clone was counted only a few times. This sequence joins TRBV6-1 and TRBJ1-1; TRBD1 is a possible D gene (6 bases). Germline assignment: CDR1 MNHNS and CDR2 SASEGT. Trimming cost V 6 bases and J 6 bases, with 11 bases left between them. CDR3 length equals 12 residues. CDR3 in DNA: TGTGCCAGCAGGGGGGGCGGGGCTGAAGCTTTCTTT. Translated, it gives CASRGGGAEAFF.

The V and J genes are TRBV4-3 and TRBJ2-7; TRBD1 aligns across 9 bases. Germline loops: CDR1 LGHNA, CDR2 YSLEER. Trimming at V came to 8 bases and at J to 0 bases, leaving 5 bases not matched to a gene. This CDR3 spans 14 amino acids. The CDR3 DNA sequence: TGCGCCAGCGGATGGGACAGGGCCTCCTACGAGCAGTACTTC. Translated, it gives CASGWDRASYEQYF.

The chain couples TRBV10-1 to TRBJ2-3, with a weak D call TRBD2 (7 bases). The germline CDR1 and CDR2 sequences are WNHNN and SYGVQD (reference sequence). CDR3 length equals 15 residues. The V end was cut by 3 bases, the J end by 6 bases, with 16 bases between. Written as DNA, the CDR3 is TGCGCCAGCAGTGATGAGGGGGGGATGAGGGATACGCAGTATTTT. It translates to CASSDEGGMRDTQYF.

CDR3 in DNA: TGTGCCAGCAGCTTAGAACTAGCTGGCGGGGAGCTGTTTTTT. Translation gives CASSLELAGGELFF. The chain links TRBV11-2 to TRBJ2-2; a possible D gene is TRBD2 (6 bases). CDR3 length: 14 residues. The germline V and J ends were trimmed by 0 bases and 7 bases, with 9 bases remaining between them. The germline CDR1 and CDR2 sequences are SGHAT and FQNNGV.

The rearrangement links TRBV9 to TRBJ2-5; D perhaps matches TRBD2 (5 bases). V was cut by 0 bases and J by 3 bases, with 18 bases left in between. Germline V gene lookup returns CDR1 SGDLS and CDR2 YYNGEE. The CDR3 length is 17 residues. The CDR3 sequence is CASSVGEPTGIEETQYF. The CDR3 DNA reads TGTGCCAGCAGCGTAGGGGAGCCCACTGGTATAGAAGAGACCCAGTACTTC.

This chain uses TRBV7-8 with TRBJ2-7; TRBD1 matches at 8 bases. The CDR3 has 17 residues. V was clipped by 1 base and J by 3 bases; unmatched bases: 11. Germline V CDR1 and CDR2: SGHVS, FQNEAQ. CDR3 sequence reads: CASSLGLVGTGYYEQYF. The DNA of the CDR3 is TGTGCCAGCAGCTTAGGGTTGGTTGGGACAGGCTACTACGAGCAGTACTTC.

This clone was detected only once. The V call is TRBV15, the J call TRBJ1-2; weak D call: TRBD1 (6 bases). V was trimmed by 1 base and J by 0 bases, leaving 9 bases between them. The germline gives CDR1 LNHNV, CDR2 YYDKDF (reference sequence). The length of the CDR3 is 15 residues. In nucleotides, the CDR3 is TGTGCCACCAGCAGAGTGACAGGCCCTAACTATGGCTACACCTTC. It codes for CATSRVTGPNYGYTF.

The DNA for the CDR3 is TGTGCCAGCAGTTTATTGGCAGGGGGTGATGGCTACACCTTC. This gives the protein CASSLLAGGDGYTF. The J gene is TRBJ1-2, the V gene TRBV27; 7 bases match TRBD1. The CDR3 runs 14 residues. V dropped 1 base and J dropped 6; count of bases not matched to a gene: 5. Germline V gene lookup returns CDR1 MNHEY and CDR2 SMNVEV (reference sequence).

The rearrangement joins TRBV9 to TRBJ2-1; a possible D gene is TRBD1 (6 bases). The germline CDR1 and CDR2 sequences are SGDLS and YYNGEE. This CDR3 contains 16 residues. V was clipped by 4 bases and J by 0 bases, with 14 bases between them. The CDR3 DNA sequence: TGTGCCAGCAGCAAGGTGGGACACAGCTCCTACAATGAGCAGTTCTTC. Encoded protein: CASSKVGHSSYNEQFF. The entire variable domain, with the rest obtained from reference TRBV9 and TRBJ2-1, is as follows: DSGVTQTPKHLITATGQRVTLRCSPRSGDLSVYWYQQSLDQGLQFLIQYYNGEERAKGNILERFSAQQFPDLHSELNLSSLELGDSALYFCASSKVGHSSYNEQFFGPGTRLTVL.

As concerns this clone: Other nucleotide sequences in the sample specify the same CDR3. V gene TRBV10-1 combines with J gene TRBJ2-2; D gene ambiguous. Germline lookup yields CDR1 WNHNN and CDR2 SYGVQD (reference sequence). The CDR3 consists of 11 residues. V was clipped by 5 bases and J by 2 bases, with 0 bases between them. CDR3 protein: CASSNTGELFF. The CDR3 DNA is TGCGCCAGCAGTAACACCGGGGAGCTGTTTTTT.